Listed below are T cell receptor beta chains from one sample, sequenced in a study of blood T cell repertoires in COVID-19. Sequenced by immunoSEQ multiplex PCR; TCRdb stores in-frame clones only, minus some. The sample includes about 53,000 clones, 86% of them seen just once. The sample consisted of peripheral blood. The receptors were gathered from a man at least 80 years old with acute or convalescent COVID-19. Both conserved end residues are part of each CDR3. The D gene is left open where the match is weak. Some rows mark clone size as missing; the rest say once, few, many or name a class of expanded clone.

TRBD2	NA	TRBJ2-1	TRBV4-2	CASSSQTSRSYNEQFF	TGTGCCAGCAGCTCTCAGACTAGCCGCTCCTACAATGAGCAGTTCTTC
NA	NA	TRBJ2-7	TRBV15	CATSSLADRRTYEQYF	TGTGCCACCAGCAGCCTAGCGGACAGACGTACCTACGAGCAGTACTTC
NA	NA	TRBJ1-1	TRBV6-5	CASSSQSRNTEAFF	TGTGCCAGCAGTTCACAATCCCGGAACACTGAAGCTTTCTTT
TRBD1	NA	TRBJ2-2	TRBV5-1	CASSEQGADTGELFF	TGCGCCAGCAGCGAACAGGGGGCTGACACCGGGGAGCTGTTTTTT
TRBD1	NA	TRBJ1-5	TRBV30	CAWGTGENQPQHF	TGTGCCTGGGGGACAGGGGAAAATCAGCCCCAGCATTTT
NA	NA	TRBJ1-3	TRBV3-1/TRBV3-2	CASSPDRHSGNTIYF	TGTGCCAGCAGCCCCGACAGGCACTCTGGAAACACCATATATTTT
NA	few	TRBJ2-2	TRBV5-6	CASTYSGDGELFF	TGTGCCAGCACCTATTCCGGGGACGGGGAGCTGTTTTTT
TRBD1	NA	TRBJ2-4	TRBV14	CASSRKLGTGWNIQYF	TGTGCCAGCAGCCGAAAACTCGGGACAGGGTGGAACATTCAGTACTTC
TRBD1	NA	TRBJ1-2	TRBV6-5	CASSYDRDSYGYTF	TGTGCCAGCAGTTACGACCGGGACAGCTATGGCTACACCTTC
NA	NA	TRBJ1-2	TRBV9	CASSVDQVGGYTF	TGTGCCAGCAGCGTAGACCAGGTCGGTGGCTACACCTTC
TRBD1	few	TRBJ2-3	TRBV9	CASSGDRGKTDTQYF	TGTGCCAGCAGCGGGGACAGGGGGAAAACAGATACGCAGTATTTT
NA	NA	TRBJ1-5	TRBV19	CASSSQQGGNQPQHF	TGTGCCAGTAGTAGTCAACAGGGAGGCAATCAGCCCCAGCATTTT
NA	NA	TRBJ1-2	TRBV25-1	CASSEFSGGAGYGYTF	TGTGCCAGCAGTGAATTTTCGGGGGGCGCAGGCTATGGCTACACCTTC
TRBD1	NA	TRBJ1-2	TRBV24-1	CATSDRTGKGYTF	TGTGCCACCAGTGACCGGACAGGGAAAGGCTACACCTTC
NA	once	TRBJ1-1	TRBV6-5	CARPLGGGNFF	TGTGCCAGACCTTTGGGGGGTGGGAACTTCTTT
NA	NA	TRBJ1-4	TRBV2	CASRKGGGNEKLFF	TGTGCCAGCAGGAAGGGAGGAGGGAATGAAAAACTGTTTTTT
NA	NA	TRBJ1-2	TRBV11-2	CASSHRGTNYGYTF	TGTGCCAGCAGCCACCGCGGGACCAACTATGGCTACACCTTC
NA	once	TRBJ2-1	TRBV2	CASSETRQHNEQFF	TGTGCCAGCAGTGAAACTCGACAGCACAATGAGCAGTTCTTC
NA	NA	TRBJ2-2	TRBV19	CASTGVVDTGELFF	TGTGCCAGTACCGGGGTCGTGGACACCGGGGAGCTGTTTTTT
TRBD1	NA	TRBJ1-1	TRBV5-6	CASSWDRAGSEAFF	TGTGCCAGCAGCTGGGACAGGGCGGGCTCTGAAGCTTTCTTT
TRBD1	few	TRBJ2-5	TRBV7-9	CASSPGQGQETQYF	TGTGCCAGCAGCCCGGGACAGGGGCAAGAGACCCAGTACTTC
TRBD1	once	TRBJ2-7	TRBV25-1	CASSITGGPAHEQYF	TGTGCCAGCAGCATAACAGGGGGACCTGCCCACGAGCAGTACTTC
TRBD1	NA	TRBJ1-2	TRBV5-1	CASSLQGVANYGYTF	TGCGCCAGCAGCTTGCAGGGGGTAGCTAACTATGGCTACACCTTC
TRBD1	NA	TRBJ1-5	TRBV4-2	CASSQGNRGSNQPQHF	TGTGCCAGCAGCCAAGGCAACAGGGGTAGCAATCAGCCCCAGCATTTT
TRBD1	NA	TRBJ1-1	TRBV6-5	CASSLGGTGLPKAFF	TGTGCCAGCAGCCTCGGAGGGACAGGGCTCCCTAAGGCTTTCTTT
TRBD2	NA	TRBJ2-7	TRBV13	CASSTQTSEGNF	TGTGCCAGCAGCACCCAGACTAGCGAAGGGAACTTC
NA	NA	TRBJ1-4	TRBV7-8	CASSTRGGRLNEKLFF	TGTGCCAGCAGCACAAGAGGTGGCAGACTTAATGAAAAACTGTTTTTT
NA	NA	TRBJ1-1	TRBV11-1	CASSSDGELMGTEAFF	TGTGCCAGCAGCTCAGATGGAGAATTAATGGGCACTGAAGCTTTCTTT
NA	NA	TRBJ1-6	TRBV19	CASSIGGTHNSPLHF	TGTGCCAGTAGTATTGGCGGGACCCATAATTCACCCCTCCACTTT
NA	NA	TRBJ2-1	TRBV2	CASREGQPSVNEQFF	TGTGCCAGCAGGGAGGGACAGCCGTCGGTAAATGAGCAGTTCTTC
TRBD2	NA	TRBJ2-5	TRBV5-4	CASSSGGVAGIQETQYF	TGTGCCAGCAGCTCTGGGGGGGTAGCGGGCATTCAAGAGACCCAGTACTTC
TRBD1	NA	TRBJ2-7	TRBV4-1	CASSQPPGQGNEQYF	TGCGCCAGCAGCCAACCACCGGGACAGGGTAACGAGCAGTACTTC
NA	NA	TRBJ2-6	TRBV9	CASSDISSGANVLTF	TGTGCCAGCAGCGACATAAGCTCTGGGGCCAACGTCCTGACTTTC
NA	NA	TRBJ1-2	TRBV5-4	CASSLTRASDYGYTF	TGTGCCAGCAGCTTGACGAGGGCTTCGGACTATGGCTACACCTTC
TRBD1	NA	TRBJ1-2	TRBV12-3/TRBV12-4	CASSFQGARGYTF	TGTGCCAGCAGTTTCCAGGGGGCGCGGGGCTACACCTTC
TRBD2	NA	TRBJ2-5	TRBV15	CATSRPGTSGSETQYF	TGTGCCACCAGCAGACCAGGGACTAGCGGGTCAGAGACCCAGTACTTC
TRBD1	NA	TRBJ1-2	TRBV25-1	CASSTPGGYGYTF	TGTGCCAGCAGTACCCCAGGGGGCTATGGCTACACCTTC